This T cell receptor (beta chain) was retrieved from a study of regulatory T cells in long-lasting Graves disease. Study information: Persistent Graves' disease denoted over 5 years of antithyroid drugs plus positive TSH receptor antibodies.

Remarks on this clonotype: No antigen is known for it.

Construction of the TCR beta libraries employed iRepertoire HTBI primers in conjunction with Arm-PCR of CDR3 regions. TCRdb passed the multiplex PCR reads through MiXCR, listing each CDR3 protein once. Among approximately 690,000 distinct CDR3 sequences listed, about 30% were seen once. Trimming pared 6 bases from V and 5 bases from J, leaving 13 bases between. This CDR3 is 13 amino acids long. Study outcomes and limitations: Among samples with persistent disease, TRBV28, TRBJ1-2 and TRBJ2-5 were favored.

Time point defined: persistent/refractory GD, antithyroid drugs over 5 years with positive TRAb. Following extraction of RNA from PBMCs, that RNA was used to make the TCR library. Patients all came to the study from an endocrinology department in Xi'an, China. The receptor comes from a female donor with Graves disease. The chain couples TRBV12-3 or TRBV12-4 to TRBJ2-5; D possibly corresponds to TRBD2 (6 bases). The sequencing used peripheral blood mononuclear cells (PBMCs), collected when the disease was refractory, from a patient treated with antithyroid drugs. CDR3 sequence: CASREGPGETQYF. The CDR3 bases are TGTGCCAGCAGGGAGGGGCCTGGGGAGACCCAGTACTTC.